Listed here is a single T cell receptor beta chain. It has no known antigen specificity. No base quality values were provided; no much bigger clone lies one nucleotide off. The sample originates from a study of blood T cell repertoires in COVID-19 (dated by TCRdb to 2020 to 2021). General notes on the study: Samples from collaborators originated in the United States, Italy and Spain and spanned both the acute and convalescent phases of COVID-19. The sample metadata nearly always contained a de-identified subject ID, COVID-19 status, age in years and sex. Samples were obtained from the ongoing ImmuneRACE study (first 160 participants) and from 1,200 or so subjects provided by 6 global collaborators. Subjects who had been exposed to COVID-19, were actively infected with it, or had recovered from it provided the deeply sampled blood TCRbeta repertoires that made up the dataset. A freely available public database, intended as a resource for researchers studying the immune response to SARS-CoV-2, is where the repertoires were released. The prospective study material was composed of cDNA or gDNA derived from T cells, B-cell-depleted T cells, or PBMCs. Where available, HLA class I and class II types were taken from metadata supplied by the sample provider and were not determined by assay-based typing.

The germline V gene specifies SGHRS as CDR1 and YFSETQ as CDR2. V gives up 1 base and J gives up 2 bases, and the segment between their germline ends measures 12 bases. From cysteine to phenylalanine, the CDR3 is 15 amino acids long. Only the CDR3 portion is preserved as DNA: 45 bases, with reading frame beginning at the first base. Whole blood was collected in K2EDTA tubes by collaborating institutions according to the institutions' own protocols. For TCRbeta analysis, collaborator samples were shipped as frozen whole blood, as isolated PBMCs, or as DNA extracted from either sample type. TCRbeta CDR3 regions were amplified from genomic DNA by means of the immunoSEQ Assay, a bias-controlled multiplex PCR. Turning to the authors' computational methods: Within the assay, amplification of reference gene primers was used to estimate how many nucleated cells each sample contained. To quantify the absolute abundance of each unique TCRbeta CDR3 rearrangement, sequence reads were collapsed and filtered. For each sample, productive Simpson clonality was calculated as the square root of Simpson's diversity index across productive rearrangements. TCRdb retrieved this table from immuneACCESS and kept in-frame rearrangements only. Not all clones are present; in checked studies, unresolved V genes account for under half, and no reason is known for the remainder. V, J and clone size were drawn from that table, and D and trimming were deduced from the DNA. The sample yields 350,000 to 450,000 clones; more than 75% were counted once. The ten largest clones add up to around 3% of the sample.

General findings and caveats noted by the study authors: Clinical and demographic metadata were provided uncurated, with the amount varying by source and participant.

The sequencing input was peripheral blood. The TCR sequence derives from a human donor in a cohort sampled during active COVID-19. Rearrangement joined TRBV5-1 to TRBJ2-5; the D gene assignment is ambiguous. The DNA is TGCGCCAGCAGCTTGTTCGCGGAACCTCAAGAGACCCAGTACTTC. Its product reads: CASSLFAEPQETQYF.